One sample yielded the 30 T cell receptor beta chains listed below, sequenced in a study of cytomegalovirus exposure and HLA in healthy donors. The protocol was immunoSEQ multiplex PCR, while the TCRdb copy is restricted to in-frame clones and leaves out a portion. The top ten hold 0.67% of the sample, which has about 110,000 clones, around 95% seen once. The sequenced sample consisted of PBMCs. The receptor source for this set is a young woman in good health and CMV-seronegative.

The chain is built from TRBV6-5 and TRBJ1-1; TRBD1 might be the D (6 bases). This CDR3 contains 15 residues. Between the trimmed V and J ends, which lost 10 bases and 2 bases, there was a span of 20 bases. Looked up from germline, CDR1 is MNHEY and CDR2 is SVGAGI. The CDR3 bases are TGTGCCATCCCTCACCGGTGGGACAAAAACACTGAAGCTTTCTTT. It codes for CAIPHRWDKNTEAFF.

The chain carries TRBV5-1 and TRBJ2-7; 10 bases map to TRBD1. This CDR3 is built from 16 residues. CDR1 SGHRS and CDR2 YFSETQ come from the germline V gene. Unmatched junction bases numbered 10, after V lost 6 bases and J lost 1 base. CDR3 region: CASKSRGTGESYEQYF. CDR3 bases: TGCGCCAGCAAGTCCAGGGGGACAGGGGAGTCCTACGAGCAGTACTTC.

The genes are TRBV4-1 and TRBJ1-2; TRBD1 is a possible D gene (6 bases). This CDR3 is built from 15 residues. The germline V gene encodes CDR1 MGHRA and CDR2 YSYEKL. V was cut by 4 bases and J by 4 bases, with 16 bases left in between. CDR3 sequence reads: CASSPRSGVGYGYTF. The CDR3 nucleotides read TGCGCCAGCAGCCCAAGATCAGGGGTGGGCTATGGCTACACCTTC.

The chain couples TRBV18 to TRBJ2-1, with 10 bases matching TRBD2. The CDR3 is 14 residues long. V gave up 7 bases and J gave up 4 bases; unmatched junction bases: 4. Germline lookup yields CDR1 KGHSH and CDR2 LQKENI. CDR3 loop: CASYPSGGYNEQFF. The CDR3 nucleotides are TGTGCCAGCTACCCTAGCGGGGGATACAATGAGCAGTTCTTC.

The chain links TRBV6-5 to TRBJ1-3, with a tentative D call TRBD1 (5 bases). This CDR3 region has 13 residues. V shed 6 bases and J shed 3 bases, with 9 bases lying between them. Germline lookup yields CDR1 MNHEY and CDR2 SVGAGI. The DNA for the CDR3 is TGTGCCAGCAGCCGGGGGGGTGGAAACACCATATATTTT. Translating it yields CASSRGGGNTIYF.

The chain combines TRBV7-3 with TRBJ1-1; possibly TRBD1 for D (6 bases). The germline V gene encodes CDR1 SGHTA and CDR2 FQGTGA. The CDR3 length is 15 residues. V lost 5 bases and J lost 5, with 18 bases in between. CDR3 nucleotides: TGTGCCAGCAGCCCGGGAGGGGGGGAATCAACTGAAGCTTTCTTT. This codes for CASSPGGGESTEAFF.

The rearrangement joins TRBV28 to TRBJ1-5; D unresolved. Trimming took 6 bases from V and 0 from J, leaving 6 bases between them. The CDR3 covers 13 residues. Per germline, CDR1 MDHEN and CDR2 SYDVKM. CDR3 sequence reads: CASSLYSNQPQHF. The DNA for the CDR3 is TGTGCCAGCAGCTTGTATAGCAATCAGCCCCAGCATTTT.

The gene calls are TRBV1 and TRBJ2-7; the table's D gene call, TRBD1, was not cross checked with the DNA. TRBV1 is assigned pseudogene status. The CDR3 loop spans 14 amino acids. CDR3 loop: CTSSGNRRPYEQYF. The CDR3 region has the DNA TGCACCAGCAGCGGTAACAGGCGCCCCTACGAGCAGTACTTC.

This chain links TRBV18 with TRBJ2-5, with D possibly matching TRBD1 (6 bases). Deletions cut 2 bases from V and 5 bases from J, with 9 bases between. Germline lookup yields CDR1 KGHSH and CDR2 LQKENI. The CDR3 is 13 amino acids. CDR3 bases: TGTGCCAGCTCACCAAACAGGGATGAGACCCAGTACTTC. Residues: CASSPNRDETQYF.

Here the CDR3 DNA reads TGTGCCAGCAGGGGCCAGGGGAATACCTACGAGCAGTACTTC. It specifies CASRGQGNTYEQYF. V and J are TRBV6-1 and TRBJ2-7, with a possible D match to TRBD1 (6 bases). Germline V CDR1 and CDR2: MNHNS, SASEGT. This CDR3 spans 14 amino acids. The V end lost 6 bases, the J end lost 2 bases, and 14 bases lay between the germline ends.

The chain has TRBV4-2 and TRBJ2-3; TRBD2 aligns across 11 bases. The CDR3 totals 17 residues. Germline assignment: CDR1 LGHNA and CDR2 YNFKEQ. Trimming took 1 base from V and 5 from J; bases not matched to a gene: 8. CDR3 sequence reads: CASSQGVSGGVEDTQYF. CDR3 nucleotides: TGTGCCAGCAGCCAAGGGGTTAGCGGGGGGGTTGAAGATACGCAGTATTTT.

The rearrangement links TRBV7-3 to TRBJ1-1; perhaps TRBD1 as D (5 bases). This CDR3 region has 17 residues. With 5 bases removed from V and 0 bases from J, the gap between germline ends came to 19 bases. Germline V CDR1 and CDR2: SGHTA, FQGTGA. CDR3 amino acids: CASSPHGGAGMNTEAFF. The DNA of the CDR3 is TGTGCCAGCAGCCCACACGGCGGGGCGGGGATGAACACTGAAGCTTTCTTT.

J is TRBJ2-1 and V is TRBV5-6; weak D call: TRBD2 (5 bases). Between the trimmed V and J ends, which lost 0 bases and 2 bases, there was a span of 12 bases. The CDR3 runs 16 residues. Germline values: CDR1 SGHDT, CDR2 YYEEEE. CDR3 nucleotide sequence: TGTGCCAGCAGCTTGGGATCGGGGAGCACCTACAATGAGCAGTTCTTC. Protein product: CASSLGSGSTYNEQFF.

This clone was counted a single time. J is TRBJ2-7 and V is TRBV6-5, with D possibly TRBD2 on 6 matching bases. In germline, CDR1 is MNHEY, CDR2 SVGAGI. Deletions cut 6 bases from V and 2 bases from J, with 17 bases between. This CDR3 is 15 amino acids long. CDR3 residues: CASSRSSGWAYEQYF. Written as DNA, the CDR3 is TGTGCCAGCAGCCGATCAAGCGGGTGGGCCTACGAGCAGTACTTC.

The gene calls are TRBV2 and TRBJ1-1, with TRBD1 identical over 9 bases. CDR3 length equals 16 residues. Trimming took 4 bases from V and 6 from J; bases not matched to a gene: 12. Germline CDR1 reads SNHLY; CDR2 reads FYNNEI. The CDR3 region has the DNA TGTGCCAGCAGTGTCCCTGGGACAGGGTGGGGGGCTGAAGCTTTCTTT. It specifies CASSVPGTGWGAEAFF.

V gene TRBV2 combines with J gene TRBJ1-5; D may be TRBD1 (6 bases). CDR1 is SNHLY and CDR2 is FYNNEI in the germline V gene. The ends were cut back, 5 bases at V and 5 bases at J, with 16 bases in the middle. CDR3 length: 15 amino acids. The CDR3 DNA sequence: TGTGCCAGCAGTCCAGGGACAAGTAGGGATCAGCCCCAGCATTTT. It is translated as CASSPGTSRDQPQHF.

The CDR3 bases are TGTGCCAGCAGCCCCGACAGGGGGCATTACGAGCAGTACTTC. Translation gives CASSPDRGHYEQYF. This rearrangement joins TRBV5-4 to TRBJ2-7; 10 nucleotides line up with TRBD1. CDR3 length: 14 residues. V lost 4 bases to trimming and J lost 4 bases; unmatched junction nucleotides: 5. Germline CDR1 SGHNT, CDR2 YYREEE (reference sequence).

The chain is built from TRBV15 and TRBJ1-4; TRBD1 aligns across 8 bases. Germline V gene lookup returns CDR1 LNHNV and CDR2 YYDKDF (reference sequence). V lost 1 base to trimming and J lost 10 bases; unmatched junction nucleotides: 5. CDR3 length: 14 residues. The DNA of the CDR3 is TGTGCCACCAGCAGAGGGCCGACAGGGGTAAAACTGTTTTTT. Amino acids: CATSRGPTGVKLFF.

The chain couples TRBV6-6 to TRBJ1-2; 8 bases are a match to TRBD1. The germline V gene has CDR1 MNHNY and CDR2 SVGAGI (reference sequence). J gave up 4 bases and V 7 bases, and 11 bases lay outside the gene matches. The CDR3 extends over 15 amino acids. CDR3 nucleotide sequence: TGTGCCAGCACCGAGGACAGGGTGATAAGCTATGGCTACACCTTC. Translating gives CASTEDRVISYGYTF.

This chain links TRBV10-3 with TRBJ2-1; 8 bases fit TRBD2. V dropped 6 bases and J dropped 6; count of bases not matched to a gene: 7. Germline CDR1 reads ENHRY; CDR2 reads SYGVKD. This CDR3 is built from 14 residues. The CDR3 loop is CAIRPTAGVNEQFF. The CDR3 coding sequence is TGTGCCATCAGACCGACAGCGGGGGTCAATGAGCAGTTCTTC.

The genes are TRBV6-1 and TRBJ1-3; no clear D. The CDR3 extends over 15 amino acids. Trimming removed 4 bases from V and 0 bases from J, with 10 bases in between. The germline CDR1 and CDR2 sequences are MNHNS and SASEGT. The CDR3 DNA reads TGTGCCAGCAGTGCTACTCCCGCCTCTGGAAACACCATATATTTT. Translated, it gives CASSATPASGNTIYF.

This chain uses TRBV2 with TRBJ1-1, with 7 bases aligning to TRBD1. The CDR3 has 15 amino acids. After removal of 6 bases from V and 3 bases from J, the junction contained 10 bases not matched to a gene. CDR1 is SNHLY, CDR2 FYNNEI, per germline. The CDR3 nucleotides read TGTGCCAGCAGCGTGGGCCGGGACAGCGACACTGAAGCTTTCTTT. The encoded protein is CASSVGRDSDTEAFF.

Regarding this clone: At the DNA level, this CDR3 is encoded by other sequences in the same sample as well. CDR3 bases: TGTGCCAGCAGTTCCAGCTCCTACGAGCAGTACTTC. This codes for CASSSSSYEQYF. The V call is TRBV28, the J call TRBJ2-7; D gene uncertain. Trimming cost V 4 bases and J 0 bases, with 4 bases left between them. CDR1 MDHEN and CDR2 SYDVKM come from the germline V gene. The CDR3 sequence is 12 residues long.

The rearrangement joins TRBV7-2 to TRBJ2-7, with 8 bases aligning to TRBD2. J was trimmed by 2 bases and V by 1 base; bases with no gene match: 7. The CDR3 length is 16 residues. Germline CDR1 SGHTA, CDR2 FQGNSA. CDR3 nucleotide sequence: TGTGCCAGCAGCTTAGATGGCGGGGGGACCCCCTACGAGCAGTACTTC. It specifies CASSLDGGGTPYEQYF.

This clone appeared a single time. CDR3 DNA sequence: TGTGCCAGCAGTGAAAAGGTTGCAGGGGCGTCGACGAACACTGAAGCTTTCTTT. Translating it yields CASSEKVAGASTNTEAFF. The chain has TRBV6-1 and TRBJ1-1; D is possibly TRBD1 (6 bases). The CDR3 extends over 18 amino acids. Trimming removed 2 bases from V and 1 base from J, with 20 bases in between. Germline CDR1 and CDR2: MNHNS and SASEGT.

The chain has TRBV6-5 and TRBJ1-1; 10 nucleotides line up with TRBD1. Germline V gene data show CDR1 as MNHEY and CDR2 as SVGAGI. The CDR3 extends over 16 amino acids. Losses at the gene ends were 2 bases for V and 3 bases for J; bases not matched to a gene: 6. The DNA of the CDR3 is TGTGCCAGCAGTTACGGGACAGGGGAACCTTACACTGAAGCTTTCTTT. Translating gives CASSYGTGEPYTEAFF.

The chain is built from TRBV7-9 and TRBJ2-5; D perhaps matches TRBD2 (6 bases). V was trimmed by 8 bases and J by 7 bases, leaving 14 bases between them. Germline V gives CDR1 SEHNR, CDR2 FQNEAQ (reference sequence). The CDR3 has 12 residues. In DNA, the CDR3 is TGTGCCAGCGGACCCCCCGGGGGGACCCAGTACTTC. Its protein is CASGPPGGTQYF.

On this clone itself: The germline gene is not matched at one end of the junction; a read error may be the cause. The chain recombines TRBV2 with TRBJ1-2, with 7 nucleotides matching TRBD1. The germline V gene encodes CDR1 SNHLY and CDR2 FYNNEI. This CDR3 has 13 residues. The CDR3 loop reads CASSEARGGGYTF. CDR3 coding DNA: TGTGCCAGCAGCGAAGCCAGAGGGGGCGGCTACACCTTC.

The table lists this clone with a count of one. The rearrangement links TRBV2 to TRBJ1-1, with D perhaps matching TRBD1 (6 bases). In germline, CDR1 is SNHLY, CDR2 FYNNEI. The CDR3 covers 14 residues. The V and J ends lost 6 bases and 10 bases respectively, with 21 bases between them. Written as DNA, the CDR3 is TGTGCCAGCAGAGGGGGGGCAGGGGCGGTAGGAGCTTTCTTT. Protein: CASRGGAGAVGAFF.

The chain couples TRBV20-1 to TRBJ1-1; D gene unclear. Germline-derived CDR1 and CDR2 are DFQATT and SNEGSKA (reference sequence). There are 11 residues in the CDR3. Trimming shortened V by 0 bases and J by 11 bases, and 10 bases separated the two germline ends. CDR3 bases: TGCAGTGCTAGAGAACCGGGATGGGCTTTCTTT. It encodes CSAREPGWAFF.